The present T cell receptor beta chain was sequenced within a study of technical replicates of blood from a few donors. The V gene's germline CDR1 is SQVTM and CDR2 ANQGSEA. The CDR3 runs 13 residues. V dropped 6 bases and J dropped 3 bases, with 14 bases sitting between them. The assay was immunoSEQ multiplex PCR, and TCRdb's table has in-frame clones only and misses some. This table holds 95,000 to 100,000 clones, under 97% found once. The receptor's source is a human donor in good health. The chain links TRBV29-1 to TRBJ1-2; D is undetermined. The specimen sequenced was T cells isolated from PBMCs. CDR3 region: CSVGETRDYGYTF. CDR3 nucleotide sequence: TGCAGCGTAGGAGAGACGAGGGACTATGGCTACACCTTC.